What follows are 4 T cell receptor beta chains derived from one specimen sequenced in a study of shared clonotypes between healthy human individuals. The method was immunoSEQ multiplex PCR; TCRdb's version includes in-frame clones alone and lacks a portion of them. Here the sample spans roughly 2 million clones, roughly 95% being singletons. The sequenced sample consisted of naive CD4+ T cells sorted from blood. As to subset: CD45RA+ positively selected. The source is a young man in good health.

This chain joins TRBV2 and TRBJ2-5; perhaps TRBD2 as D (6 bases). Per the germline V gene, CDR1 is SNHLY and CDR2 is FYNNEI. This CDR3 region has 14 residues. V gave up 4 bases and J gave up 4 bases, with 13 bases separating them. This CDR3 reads CASSVTRLSETQYF. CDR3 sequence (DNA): TGTGCCAGCAGTGTGACTAGACTGTCAGAGACCCAGTACTTC.

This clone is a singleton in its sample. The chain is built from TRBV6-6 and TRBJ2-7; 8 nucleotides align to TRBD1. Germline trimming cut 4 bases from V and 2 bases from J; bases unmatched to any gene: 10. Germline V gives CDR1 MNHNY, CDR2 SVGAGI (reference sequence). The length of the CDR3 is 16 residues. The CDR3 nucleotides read TGTGCCAGCAGTTTGCCAGGACAGGGAACGACCTACGAGCAGTACTTC. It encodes CASSLPGQGTTYEQYF.

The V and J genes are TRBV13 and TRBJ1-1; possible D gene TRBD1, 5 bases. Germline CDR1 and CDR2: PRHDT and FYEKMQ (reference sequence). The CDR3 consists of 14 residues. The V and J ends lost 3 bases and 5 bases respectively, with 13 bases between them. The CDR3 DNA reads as TGTGCCAGCAGCTTCGCAGGGAAGATGACTGAAGCTTTCTTT. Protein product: CASSFAGKMTEAFF.

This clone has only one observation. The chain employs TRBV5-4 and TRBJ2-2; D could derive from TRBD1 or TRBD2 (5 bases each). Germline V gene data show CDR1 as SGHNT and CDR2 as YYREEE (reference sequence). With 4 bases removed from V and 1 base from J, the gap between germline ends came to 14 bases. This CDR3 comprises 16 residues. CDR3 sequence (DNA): TGTGCCAGCAGCGAAAGACAGCGGAAGAACACCGGGGAGCTGTTTTTT. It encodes CASSERQRKNTGELFF.